The TCR beta chain described here comes from a study of T cells in Graves' hyperthyroidism and ophthalmopathy. The investigators amplified TCR beta CDR3 regions from RNA transcripts. Initially, a first-round RT-PCR of the TCR CDR3 employed the HTBI primer set. Each CDR3 protein gets one entry after TCRdb re-called the multiplex PCR reads with MiXCR. The sample records 300,000 to 500,000 distinct CDR3 sequences, more than 13% being singletons. Ophthalmopathy patients showed a Clinical Activity Score of at least 3, NOSPECS grade of at least 4 and duration under 3 months. A patient was excluded if there was uncontrolled infection, other autoimmune disease, pregnancy or lactation. This clonotype occurred many times. This receptor was obtained from a man aged 45-65 years with Graves' ophthalmopathy. The sequenced sample was blood.

CDR3: CASSGVANEDTEAFF. The CDR3, as DNA: TGTGCCAGCAGTGGAGTCGCAAATGAGGACACTGAAGCTTTCTTT. V gene TRBV2 combines with J gene TRBJ1-1; no definite D call. The CDR3 spans 15 residues. Germline assignment: CDR1 SNHLY and CDR2 FYNNEI. V dropped 4 bases and J dropped 3 bases, with 15 bases sitting between them.